The T cell receptor beta chain described here comes from a study of cytomegalovirus exposure and HLA in healthy donors. The PCR was carried out with 60 Vbeta primers and 13 Jbeta primers. Profiling relied on immunoSEQ multiplex PCR, and the TCRdb table lists in-frame clones only, not all of them. The sample carries fewer than 200,000 clones, 82% recorded once. Study-wide results and limits: TCR beta sequences reportedly predicted most subjects' HLA-A and HLA-B alleles accurately.

This clone was found a few times. As yet, its antigen is unknown. Trimming removed 5 bases at V and 14 bases at J, with 17 bases between. In germline, CDR1 is LGHNT, CDR2 FRNRAP. This CDR3 is built from 12 residues. The specimen sequenced was PBMCs. The rearrangement joins TRBV12-5 to TRBJ2-3; no definite D call. The sequence came from a male donor in good health and CMV-seronegative. CDR3 amino acids: CASGPNNQGGYF. DNA for the CDR3: TGTGCTAGTGGTCCAAACAATCAAGGCGGGTATTTT.